Reported below is one TCR beta chain. The sample is drawn from a study of OX40 agonist ivuxolimab in advanced cancers. Study summary: A male proportion of over 70% was recorded, with mean age approximately 64 years and range roughly 23 to 85. Prior checkpoint blockade (anti-PD-1, anti-PD-L1 or anti-CTLA-4) was permitted; around 39% had it.

Measured with immunoSEQ multiplex PCR; TCRdb has only the in-frame clones, and not every one. The repertoire holds tens of thousands of clones, with 80% to 95% as singletons. Trimming took 5 bases from V and 2 from J, leaving 10 bases between them. CDR1 is SEHNR and CDR2 is FQNEAQ in the germline V gene (reference sequence). CDR3 length: 15 residues. The rearrangement links TRBV7-9 to TRBJ2-6, with D hard to call. The TCR was taken from an adult with an advanced solid tumor such as melanoma, head and neck, liver or kidney cancer. The input for sequencing was CD4+ or CD8+ T cells sorted from blood, taken in a trial of the OX40 agonist ivuxolimab. The CDR3 coding sequence is TGTGCCAGCAGCCGAACCCAGGCTGGGGCCAACGTCCTGACTTTC. Encoded protein: CASSRTQAGANVLTF. The full variable domain, rest sourced from reference TRBV7-9 and TRBJ2-6, is DTGVSQNPRHKITKRGQNVTFRCDPISEHNRLYWYRQTLGQGPEFLTYFQNEAQLEKSRLLSDRFSAERPKGSFSTLEIQRTEQGDSAMYLCASSRTQAGANVLTFGAGSRLTVL.